In its sample, the clone carrying this T cell receptor beta chain was seen a few times. Its antigen remains unknown. CDR1 and CDR2 (germline): MGHRA, YSYEKL. CDR3 length: 19 amino acids. V lost 1 base and J lost 4, with 24 bases in between. The sample is drawn from a study of T-cell memory formation after mild COVID-19. As for the study in general: TCR clusters showed largely donor specificity. Notes on the study in general: CD4+ contracting clones lay mainly in CM and EM, CD8+ ones in EMRA.

One entry per CDR3 protein, called by TCRdb with MiXCR from the 5' RACE reads. Found here are about 180,000 distinct CDR3 sequences, roughly 16% of them singletons; the top ten hold 2% to 2.5%. Source material: PBMCs or a T cell subset sorted from them (not recorded which). This chain connects TRBV4-1 to TRBJ2-3; D is possibly TRBD2 (5 bases). This TCR was recovered from an adult woman who had mild COVID-19 (a few samples of this study predate the infection). Cell type and time point are not known. CDR3 nucleotides: TGCGCCAGCAGCCAAGGGGATGGGCGGGTCCCCTTTAGGGCAGATACGCAGTATTTT. Translation gives CASSQGDGRVPFRADTQYF.